This T cell receptor (beta chain) was sequenced during a study of cytomegalovirus exposure and HLA in healthy donors. Study observations and caveats: Most TCR sequences were rare, but some public TCRs occurred in many donors.

CDR3 length equals 14 residues. V gave up 7 bases and J gave up 0 bases; unmatched junction bases: 1. From germline, CDR1 is LNHDA and CDR2 SQIVND (reference sequence). As for this clone: The target antigen is unknown.

Generated by immunoSEQ multiplex PCR, the TCRdb table keeps only in-frame clones and is missing some. The sample has under 200,000 clones; 89% are singletons. This clonotype was obtained from a man aged 18 to 35 in good health and CMV-seropositive. The genes are TRBV19 and TRBJ2-1; 9 bases map to TRBD1. Sequences were obtained from PBMCs. CDR3 nucleotides: TGTGCCAGTACGGGACAGGGCTCCTACAATGAGCAGTTCTTC. Translating it yields CASTGQGSYNEQFF.